This TCR beta chain appears in the sequencing data of a study of radiotherapy plus CTLA-4 blockade in lung cancer. Study background: Objective responses arose in approximately 17% of patients, and approximately 31% experienced disease control.

General study results and limits: Alongside interferon-beta, early blood T cell clone dynamics were reportedly the best predictor of response. Peripheral blood showed expansion of tumor-derived TCR clones after radiotherapy and ipilimumab.

The study gave focal radiation plus ipilimumab CTLA-4 blockade to patients with chemo-refractory metastatic non-small-cell lung cancer. About this clone itself: No antigen is known for it.

Only in-frame clones appear in the TCRdb table, and some are missing; sequencing was by immunoSEQ multiplex PCR. The table has 45,000 to 75,000 clones, around 80% seen once. This specimen consisted of peripheral blood, obtained from a patient treated with radiotherapy plus ipilimumab. This TCR was recovered from a human donor with non-small cell lung cancer who had a partial response to radiotherapy plus ipilimumab.

The DNA for the CDR3 is TGTGCCAGCGGCCGGGAGGAGCAGTACTTC. Protein: CASGREEQYF. The V and J genes are TRBV6-5 and TRBJ2-7; possibly TRBD2 for D (6 bases). The CDR3 has 10 amino acids. V was trimmed by 8 bases and J by 7 bases, leaving 9 bases between them. Germline V gives CDR1 MNHEY, CDR2 SVGAGI.